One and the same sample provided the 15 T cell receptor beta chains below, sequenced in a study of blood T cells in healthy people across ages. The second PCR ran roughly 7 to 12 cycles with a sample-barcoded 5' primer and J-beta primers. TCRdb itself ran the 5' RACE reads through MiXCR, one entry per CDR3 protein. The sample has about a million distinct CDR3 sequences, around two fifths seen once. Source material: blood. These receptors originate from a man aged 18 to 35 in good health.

The CDR3 spells CASVGQGEHEQFF. In DNA, the CDR3 is TGTGCCAGCGTCGGTCAGGGTGAGCATGAGCAGTTCTTC. The J gene is TRBJ2-1, the V gene TRBV6-2 or TRBV6-3, with a tentative D call TRBD1 (5 bases). Germline V gene sequence: CDR1 MNHEY, CDR2 SVGEGT. The CDR3 is 13 residues long. The V gene lost 8 bases and the J gene lost 8 bases, with 16 bases spanning the gap.

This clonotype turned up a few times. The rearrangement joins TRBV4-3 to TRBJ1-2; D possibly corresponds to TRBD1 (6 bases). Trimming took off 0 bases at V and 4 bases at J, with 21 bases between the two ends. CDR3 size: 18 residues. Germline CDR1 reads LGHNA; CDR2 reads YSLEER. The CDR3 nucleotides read TGCGCCAGCAGCCAAGAATATAGAAGGTCCGGGGGCCTCTATGGCTACACCTTC. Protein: CASSQEYRRSGGLYGYTF.

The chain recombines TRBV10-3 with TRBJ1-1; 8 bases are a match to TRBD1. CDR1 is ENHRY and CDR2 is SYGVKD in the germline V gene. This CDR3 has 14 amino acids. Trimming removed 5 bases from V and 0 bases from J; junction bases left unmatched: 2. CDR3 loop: CAISSTGVNTEAFF. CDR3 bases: TGTGCCATCAGTTCGACAGGGGTGAACACTGAAGCTTTCTTT.

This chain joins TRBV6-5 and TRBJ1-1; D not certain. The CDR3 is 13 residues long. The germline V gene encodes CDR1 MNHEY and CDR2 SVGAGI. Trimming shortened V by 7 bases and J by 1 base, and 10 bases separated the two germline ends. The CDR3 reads CASTYTPNTEAFF. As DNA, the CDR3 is TGTGCCAGCACCTACACACCGAACACTGAAGCTTTCTTT.

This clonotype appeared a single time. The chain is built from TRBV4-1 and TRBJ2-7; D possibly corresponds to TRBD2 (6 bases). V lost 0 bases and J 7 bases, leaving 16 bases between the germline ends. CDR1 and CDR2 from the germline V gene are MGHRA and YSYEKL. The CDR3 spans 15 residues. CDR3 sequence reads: CASSQEGVRRGEQYF. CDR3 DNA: TGCGCCAGCAGCCAAGAGGGGGTTAGGCGGGGTGAGCAGTACTTC.

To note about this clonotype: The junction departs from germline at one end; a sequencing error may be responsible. The CDR3 nucleotides are TGTGCCAGCAGCGTAGCTCCTAGCACAGATACGCAGTATTTT. Protein product: CASSVAPSTDTQYF. The rearrangement uses TRBV7-2 and TRBJ2-3; D is unclear. Per germline, CDR1 SGHTA and CDR2 FQGNSA. This CDR3 is built from 14 residues.

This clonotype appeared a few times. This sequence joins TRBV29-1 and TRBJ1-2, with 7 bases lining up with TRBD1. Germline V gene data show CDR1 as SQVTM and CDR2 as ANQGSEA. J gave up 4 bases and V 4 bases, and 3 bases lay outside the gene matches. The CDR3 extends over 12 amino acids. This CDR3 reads CSVVQGIYGYTF. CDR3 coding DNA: TGCAGCGTTGTACAGGGGATCTATGGCTACACCTTC.

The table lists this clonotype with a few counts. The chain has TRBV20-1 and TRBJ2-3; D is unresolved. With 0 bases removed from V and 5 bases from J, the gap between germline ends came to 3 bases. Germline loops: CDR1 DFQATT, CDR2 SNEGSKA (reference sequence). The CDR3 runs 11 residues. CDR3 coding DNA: TGCAGTGCTAGAGAGAAAGATACGCAGTATTTT. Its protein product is CSAREKDTQYF.

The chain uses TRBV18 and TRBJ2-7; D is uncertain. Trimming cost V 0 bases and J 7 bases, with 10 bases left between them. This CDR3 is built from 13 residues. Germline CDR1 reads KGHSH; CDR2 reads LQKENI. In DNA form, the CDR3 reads TGTGCCAGCTCACCACCGTCCTCTAGGGAGCAGTACTTC. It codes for CASSPPSSREQYF.

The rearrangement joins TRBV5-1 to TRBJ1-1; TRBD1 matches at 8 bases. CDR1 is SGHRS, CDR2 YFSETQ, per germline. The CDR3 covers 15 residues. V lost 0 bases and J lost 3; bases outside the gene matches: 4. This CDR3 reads CASSLVVDRDTEAFF. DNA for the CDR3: TGCGCCAGCAGCTTGGTAGTGGACAGGGACACTGAAGCTTTCTTT.

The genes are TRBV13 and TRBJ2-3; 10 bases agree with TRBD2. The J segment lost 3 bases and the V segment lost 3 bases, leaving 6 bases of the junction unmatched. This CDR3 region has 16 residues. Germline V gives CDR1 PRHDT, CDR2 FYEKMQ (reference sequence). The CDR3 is CASSLARTSGTDTQYF. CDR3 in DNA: TGTGCCAGCAGCTTGGCGCGGACTAGCGGAACAGATACGCAGTATTTT.

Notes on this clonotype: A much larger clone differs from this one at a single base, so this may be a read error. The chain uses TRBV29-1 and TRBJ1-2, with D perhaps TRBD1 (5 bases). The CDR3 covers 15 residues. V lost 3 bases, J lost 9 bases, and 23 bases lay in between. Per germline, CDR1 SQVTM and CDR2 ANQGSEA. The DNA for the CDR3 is TGCAGCGTTGATGAGGGACCCAGGGATGCAAGGAGCTACACCTTC. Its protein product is CSVDEGPRDARSYTF.

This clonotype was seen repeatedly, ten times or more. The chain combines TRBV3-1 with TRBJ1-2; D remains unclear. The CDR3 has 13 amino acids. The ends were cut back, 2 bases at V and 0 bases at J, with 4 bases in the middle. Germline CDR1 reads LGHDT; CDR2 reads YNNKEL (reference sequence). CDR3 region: CASSQRTNYGYTF. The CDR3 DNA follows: TGTGCCAGCAGCCAACGGACTAACTATGGCTACACCTTC. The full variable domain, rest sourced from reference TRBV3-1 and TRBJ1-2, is DTAVSQTPKYLVTQMGNDKSIKCEQNLGHDTMYWYKQDSKKFLKIMFSYNNKELIINETVPNRFSPKSPDKAHLNLHINSLELGDSAVYFCASSQRTNYGYTFGSGTRLTVV.

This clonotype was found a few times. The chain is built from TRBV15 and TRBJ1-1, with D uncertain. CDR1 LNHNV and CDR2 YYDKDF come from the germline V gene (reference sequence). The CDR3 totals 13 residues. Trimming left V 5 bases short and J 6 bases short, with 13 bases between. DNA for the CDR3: TGTGCCACCAGCCCTAACCGGGCCGCTGAAGCTTTCTTT. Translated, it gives CATSPNRAAEAFF.

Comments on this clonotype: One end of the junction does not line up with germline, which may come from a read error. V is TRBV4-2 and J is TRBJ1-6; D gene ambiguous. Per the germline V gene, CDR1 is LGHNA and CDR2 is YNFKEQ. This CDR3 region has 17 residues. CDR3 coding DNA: TGTGCCAGCAGCCAAGATATGGGAGTGGAAGAGAATTCACCCCCCCACTTT. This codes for CASSQDMGVEENSPPHF.